These 6 T cell receptor beta chains were sequenced from one sample in a study of T cells in localized non-small cell lung cancer. This table comes from immunoSEQ multiplex PCR, and its TCRdb copy is limited to in-frame clones, with some not included. Here the sample spans 25,000 to 30,000 clones, around 90% being singletons. The sequences come from peripheral blood, collected before any cancer treatment. The source is a female donor older than 55 with stage I lung adenocarcinoma.

The V gene is TRBV11-2, the J gene TRBJ2-5; the D is unclear. The CDR3 consists of 13 residues. Trimming took 5 bases from V and 7 from J, leaving 14 bases between them. Germline lookup yields CDR1 SGHAT and CDR2 FQNNGV. CDR3 sequence (DNA): TGTGCCAGCAGCCCTGTACTGGTGGGGACCCAGTACTTC. Its translation is CASSPVLVGTQYF.

The J gene is TRBJ1-1, the V gene TRBV20-1; a weak D match, TRBD1 (5 bases). V was cut by 1 base and J by 5 bases, with 5 bases left in between. Per the germline V gene, CDR1 is DFQATT and CDR2 is SNEGSKA (reference sequence). The CDR3 is 11 residues long. This chain's CDR3 is CSARGQTEAFF. DNA for the CDR3: TGCAGTGCTAGAGGACAGACTGAAGCTTTCTTT.

The V gene is TRBV5-1, the J gene TRBJ1-2, with 12 bases matching TRBD1. The CDR3 sequence is 17 residues long. Germline-derived CDR1 and CDR2 are SGHRS and YFSETQ. With 2 bases clipped from V and 7 bases from J, the junction kept 12 bases outside the gene matches. CDR3 sequence: CASSFDKPGQGASGYTF. In DNA form, the CDR3 reads TGCGCCAGCAGCTTTGACAAACCGGGACAGGGGGCTAGTGGCTACACCTTC.

This clone was counted a few times. The rearrangement links TRBV7-2 to TRBJ2-7, with D hard to call. Germline V gene lookup returns CDR1 SGHTA and CDR2 FQGNSA. V was clipped by 5 bases and J by 6 bases, with 14 bases between them. This CDR3 spans 13 amino acids. CDR3 sequence (DNA): TGTGCCAGCAGCCCCCGACGGTGGGGCGAGCAGTACTTC. This translates into CASSPRRWGEQYF.

This rearrangement joins TRBV19 to TRBJ1-5; maybe TRBD1 (5 bases). V was trimmed by 4 bases and J by 2 bases, leaving 12 bases between them. The CDR3 is made up of 15 amino acids. The germline CDR1 and CDR2 sequences are LNHDA and SQIVND (reference sequence). The CDR3 sequence is CASSKTIQGNQPQHF. Here the CDR3 DNA reads TGTGCCAGTAGTAAAACAATACAGGGCAATCAGCCCCAGCATTTT.

This clone was seen just once. This chain connects TRBV30 to TRBJ2-2; D may be TRBD2 (5 bases). The V gene's germline CDR1 is GTSNPN and CDR2 SVGIG (reference sequence). The CDR3 sequence is 13 residues long. Trimming stripped 6 bases from V and 1 base from J, with 9 bases between. DNA of the CDR3: TGTGCCTGTTCCCGGGAGAACACCGGGGAGCTGTTTTTT. Amino acids: CACSRENTGELFF.